The rows below give T cell receptor beta chains drawn from one sample of a study of shared clonotypes between healthy human individuals. The assay was immunoSEQ multiplex PCR, and TCRdb's table has in-frame clones only and misses some. This table has around 640,000 clones, about 96% appearing once. The sample taken for sequencing was naive CD8+ T cells sorted from blood. These receptors all stem from a woman in her twenties or thirties in good health. CDR3s include the opening cysteine and the closing phenylalanine or tryptophan. A D gene is named only where the DNA matches it firmly. A clone size is listed for some rows: how often the clone was seen (once, few, many), or a class if it is expanded.

v_call	clone_size	d_call	j_call	cdr3_aa	cdr3_nt
TRBV7-2	-	-	TRBJ1-1	CASSPVEGGGTEAFF	TGTGCCAGCAGCCCAGTCGAGGGGGGTGGGACTGAAGCTTTCTTT
TRBV27	-	-	TRBJ1-2	CASSFFGGAGYGYTF	TGTGCCAGCAGTTTTTTTGGGGGCGCTGGCTATGGCTACACCTTC
TRBV14	-	-	TRBJ2-3	CASSQGFSTDTQYF	TGTGCCAGCAGCCAAGGATTTAGCACAGATACGCAGTATTTT
TRBV7-7	-	TRBD2	TRBJ2-7	CASSLAGGHEQYF	TGTGCCAGCAGCTTAGCGGGAGGGCACGAGCAGTACTTC
TRBV30	-	-	TRBJ2-5	CAWSVPPKAETQYF	TGTGCCTGGAGTGTACCGCCGAAAGCAGAGACCCAGTACTTC
TRBV19	-	TRBD1	TRBJ1-1	CASSLGTGGTNTEAFF	TGTGCCAGTAGTCTCGGGACAGGGGGGACGAACACTGAAGCTTTCTTT
TRBV28	-	-	TRBJ1-2	CASSLGGFYGYTF	TGTGCCAGCAGTTTGGGTGGGTTCTATGGCTACACCTTC
TRBV25-1	-	-	TRBJ2-1	CAIEAVNEQFF	TGTGCCATTGAGGCGGTTAATGAGCAGTTCTTC
TRBV4-1	-	-	TRBJ2-3	CASSQAQLMNTDTQYF	TGCGCCAGCAGCCAAGCCCAATTGATGAACACAGATACGCAGTATTTT
TRBV27	once	-	TRBJ1-1	CASSLGLYTEAFF	TGTGCCAGCAGTTTAGGGTTGTACACTGAAGCTTTCTTT
TRBV9	-	TRBD1	TRBJ1-3	CASRGTGSSGNTIYF	TGTGCCAGCCGGGGGACAGGATCATCCGGAAACACCATATATTTT
TRBV27	-	-	TRBJ2-1	CASRGGTYSYNEQFF	TGTGCCAGCAGAGGTGGGACATACTCCTACAATGAGCAGTTCTTC
TRBV11-2	-	-	TRBJ2-2	CASSPPRGKNTGELFF	TGTGCCAGCAGCCCACCCAGGGGCAAGAACACCGGGGAGCTGTTTTTT
TRBV7-9	-	-	TRBJ2-5	CASSSTFRQGPQETQYF	TGTGCCAGCAGCTCTACCTTTCGGCAGGGCCCCCAAGAGACCCAGTACTTC
TRBV27	-	TRBD2	TRBJ2-7	CASSTTGGAYEQYF	TGTGCCAGCAGTACGACGGGAGGGGCCTACGAGCAGTACTTC
TRBV5-4	-	-	TRBJ2-1	CASSTYNEQFF	TGTGCCAGCAGTACTTACAATGAGCAGTTCTTC
TRBV2	-	-	TRBJ2-4	CASSVLEAKNIQYF	TGTGCCAGCAGTGTTTTAGAGGCCAAAAACATTCAGTACTTC
TRBV2	once	TRBD2	TRBJ2-7	CASSNLGLALTYEQYF	TGTGCCAGCAGTAACCTGGGACTAGCGCTAACCTACGAGCAGTACTTC
TRBV2	-	TRBD1	TRBJ1-1	CASSEGDRARAFF	TGTGCCAGCAGTGAAGGGGACAGGGCGAGGGCTTTCTTT
TRBV11-2	-	-	TRBJ2-7	CASSLEDSKGEQYF	TGTGCCAGCAGCTTAGAAGATAGCAAGGGAGAGCAGTACTTC
TRBV28	few	-	TRBJ1-4	CASSLGVGKLFF	TGTGCCAGCAGTTTGGGGGTGGGGAAACTGTTTTTT
TRBV27	-	-	TRBJ1-1	CASSLFSGPLRNTEAFF	TGTGCCAGCAGTTTATTCTCTGGACCCCTTAGGAACACTGAAGCTTTCTTT
TRBV19	few	-	TRBJ1-1	CASSITENTEAFF	TGTGCCAGTAGTATTACAGAGAACACTGAAGCTTTCTTT
TRBV28	-	TRBD2	TRBJ2-3	CASSRDGGDTQYF	TGTGCCAGCAGCCGGGACGGGGGGGATACGCAGTATTTT
TRBV2	-	-	TRBJ1-1	CASRLDSLNTEAFF	TGTGCCAGCAGATTGGACAGTTTGAACACTGAAGCTTTCTTT
TRBV5-4	once	-	TRBJ1-3	CASSLATATPGNTIYF	TGTGCCAGCAGCTTGGCGACCGCTACACCTGGAAACACCATATATTTT
TRBV27	once	TRBD1	TRBJ2-7	CASSPTGPAYEQYF	TGTGCCAGCAGTCCGACAGGGCCCGCCTACGAGCAGTACTTC
TRBV25-1	-	-	TRBJ2-7	CASTTSFTDEQYF	TGTGCCAGCACCACTAGCTTTACTGACGAGCAGTACTTC
TRBV7-6	-	TRBD2	TRBJ2-7	CASSLRAGVLNEQYF	TGTGCCAGCAGCCTCCGGGCGGGAGTCCTTAACGAGCAGTACTTC
TRBV13	-	TRBD1	TRBJ1-2	CASSLEGAYGYTF	TGTGCCAGCAGCTTAGAGGGGGCGTATGGCTACACCTTC
TRBV6-6	-	-	TRBJ2-7	CASSSQLKSYEQYF	TGTGCCAGCAGTTCGCAGCTTAAGTCCTACGAGCAGTACTTC